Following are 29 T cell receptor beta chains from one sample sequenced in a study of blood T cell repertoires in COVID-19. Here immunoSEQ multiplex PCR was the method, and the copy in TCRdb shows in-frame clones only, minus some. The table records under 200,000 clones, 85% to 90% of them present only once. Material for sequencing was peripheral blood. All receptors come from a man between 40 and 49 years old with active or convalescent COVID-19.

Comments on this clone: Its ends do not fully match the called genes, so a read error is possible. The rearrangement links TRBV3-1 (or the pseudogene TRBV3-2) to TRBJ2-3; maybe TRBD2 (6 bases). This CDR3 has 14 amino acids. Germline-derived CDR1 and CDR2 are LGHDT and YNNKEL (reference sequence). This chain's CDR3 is CASSQGFKLASVDF. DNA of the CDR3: TGTGCCAGCAGCCAAGGGTTTAAACTAGCATCCGTAGATTTT.

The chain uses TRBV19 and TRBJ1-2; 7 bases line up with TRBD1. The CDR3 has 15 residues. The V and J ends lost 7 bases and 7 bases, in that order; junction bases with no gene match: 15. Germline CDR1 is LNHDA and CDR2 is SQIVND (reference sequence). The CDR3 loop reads CASTTGAPFNSGYTF. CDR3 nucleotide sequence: TGTGCCAGTACAACAGGGGCCCCGTTCAACAGTGGCTACACCTTC.

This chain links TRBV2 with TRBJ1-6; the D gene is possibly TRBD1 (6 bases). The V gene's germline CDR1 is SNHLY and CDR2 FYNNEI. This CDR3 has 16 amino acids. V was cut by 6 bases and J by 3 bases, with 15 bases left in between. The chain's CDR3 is CASRDTGMGYNSPLHF. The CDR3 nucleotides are TGTGCCAGCAGGGATACAGGGATGGGCTATAATTCACCCCTCCACTTT. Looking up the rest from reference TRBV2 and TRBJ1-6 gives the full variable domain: EPEVTQTPSHQVTQMGQEVILRCVPISNHLYFYWYRQILGQKVEFLVSFYNNEISEKSEIFDDQFSVERPDGSNFTLKIRSTKLEDSAMYFCASRDTGMGYNSPLHFGNGTRLTVT.

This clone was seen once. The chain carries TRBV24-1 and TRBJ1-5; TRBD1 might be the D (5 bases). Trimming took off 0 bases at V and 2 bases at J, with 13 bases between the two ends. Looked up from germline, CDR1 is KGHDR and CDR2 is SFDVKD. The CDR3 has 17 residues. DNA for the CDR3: TGTGCCACCAGTGATTTGGTGGCAGGGCTAGGCAATCAGCCCCAGCATTTT. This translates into CATSDLVAGLGNQPQHF.

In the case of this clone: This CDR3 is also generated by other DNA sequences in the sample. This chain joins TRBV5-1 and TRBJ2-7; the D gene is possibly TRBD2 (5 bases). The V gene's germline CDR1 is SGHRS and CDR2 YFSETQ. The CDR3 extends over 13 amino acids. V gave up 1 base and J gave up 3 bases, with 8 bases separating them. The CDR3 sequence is CASSLYGDYEQYF. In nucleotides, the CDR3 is TGCGCCAGCAGCTTGTACGGGGACTACGAGCAGTACTTC.

The CDR3 DNA reads as TGTGCCAGCAGGACTAGCGGGAGGGAGACCCAGTACTTC. Protein product: CASRTSGRETQYF. The chain links TRBV27 to TRBJ2-5; 13 bases fit TRBD2. V was pared by 6 bases and J by 5 bases, with 0 bases of the junction left unmatched. The CDR3 covers 13 residues. CDR1 MNHEY and CDR2 SMNVEV come from the germline V gene (reference sequence).

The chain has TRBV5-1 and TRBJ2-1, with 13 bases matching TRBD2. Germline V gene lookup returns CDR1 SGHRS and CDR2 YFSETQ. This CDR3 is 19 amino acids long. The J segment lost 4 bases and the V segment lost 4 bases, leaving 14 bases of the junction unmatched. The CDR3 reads CASSSPGLAGSRGYNEQFF. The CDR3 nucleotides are TGCGCCAGCAGCAGCCCGGGACTAGCGGGGTCAAGGGGTTACAATGAGCAGTTCTTC.

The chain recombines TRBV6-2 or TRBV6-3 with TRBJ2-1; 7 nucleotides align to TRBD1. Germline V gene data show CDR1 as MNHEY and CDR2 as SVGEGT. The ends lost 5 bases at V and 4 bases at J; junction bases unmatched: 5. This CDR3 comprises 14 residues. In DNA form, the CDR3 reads TGTGCCAGCAGTAGCAGACAGGGATACAATGAGCAGTTCTTC. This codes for CASSSRQGYNEQFF.

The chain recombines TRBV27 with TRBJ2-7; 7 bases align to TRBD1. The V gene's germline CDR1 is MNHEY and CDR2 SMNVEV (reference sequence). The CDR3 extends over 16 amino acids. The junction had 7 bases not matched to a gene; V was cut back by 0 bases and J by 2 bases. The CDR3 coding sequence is TGTGCCAGCAGTTTATCTTGGGGCGACAGGGCCTACGAGCAGTACTTC. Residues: CASSLSWGDRAYEQYF.

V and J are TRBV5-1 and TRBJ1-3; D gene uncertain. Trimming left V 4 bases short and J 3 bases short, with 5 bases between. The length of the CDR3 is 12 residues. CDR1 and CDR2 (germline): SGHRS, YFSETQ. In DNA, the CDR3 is TGCGCCAGCAGCCAGGATGGAAACACCATATATTTT. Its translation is CASSQDGNTIYF.

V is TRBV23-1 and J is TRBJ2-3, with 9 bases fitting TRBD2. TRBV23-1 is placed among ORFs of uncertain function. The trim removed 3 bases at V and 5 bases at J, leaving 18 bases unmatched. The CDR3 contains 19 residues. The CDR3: CASSHYTPWGGGDQDTQYF. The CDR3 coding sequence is TGCGCCAGCAGTCATTATACCCCATGGGGCGGGGGGGATCAAGATACGCAGTATTTT.

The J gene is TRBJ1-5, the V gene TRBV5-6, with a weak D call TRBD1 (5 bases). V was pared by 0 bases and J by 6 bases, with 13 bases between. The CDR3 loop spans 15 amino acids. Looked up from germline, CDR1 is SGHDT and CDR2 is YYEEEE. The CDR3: CASSLVGGKGQPQHF. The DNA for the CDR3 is TGTGCCAGCAGCTTGGTCGGGGGTAAGGGTCAGCCCCAGCATTTT.

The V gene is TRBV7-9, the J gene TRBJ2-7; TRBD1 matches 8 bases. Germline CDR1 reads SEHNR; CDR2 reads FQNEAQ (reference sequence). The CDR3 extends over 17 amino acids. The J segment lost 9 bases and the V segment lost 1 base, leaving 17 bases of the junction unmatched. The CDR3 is CASSLGGLTDRVKVQYF. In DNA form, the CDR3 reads TGTGCCAGCAGCTTAGGGGGATTAACGGACAGGGTCAAAGTGCAGTACTTC.

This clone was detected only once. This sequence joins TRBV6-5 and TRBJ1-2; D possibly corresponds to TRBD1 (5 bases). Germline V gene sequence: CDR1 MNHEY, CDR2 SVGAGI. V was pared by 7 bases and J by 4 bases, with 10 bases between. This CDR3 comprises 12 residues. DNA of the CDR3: TGTGCCAGCACATACAGGACCTATGGCTACACCTTC. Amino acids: CASTYRTYGYTF.

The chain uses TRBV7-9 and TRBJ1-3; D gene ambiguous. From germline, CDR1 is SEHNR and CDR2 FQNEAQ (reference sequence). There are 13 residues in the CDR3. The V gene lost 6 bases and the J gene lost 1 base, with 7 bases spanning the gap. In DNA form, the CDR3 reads TGTGCCAGCAGGAGCGGTTCTGGAAACACCATATATTTT. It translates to CASRSGSGNTIYF.

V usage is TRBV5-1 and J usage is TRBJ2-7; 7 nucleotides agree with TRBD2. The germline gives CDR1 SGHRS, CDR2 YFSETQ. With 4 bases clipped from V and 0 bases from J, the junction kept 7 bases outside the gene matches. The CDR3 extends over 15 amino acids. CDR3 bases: TGCGCCAGCAGCAGAACCGGCGGGAGCTCCTACGAGCAGTACTTC. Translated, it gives CASSRTGGSSYEQYF.

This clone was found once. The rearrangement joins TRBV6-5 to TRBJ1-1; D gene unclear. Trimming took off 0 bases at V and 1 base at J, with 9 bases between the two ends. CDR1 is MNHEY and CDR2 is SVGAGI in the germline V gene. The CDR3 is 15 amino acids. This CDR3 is CASSYSGGRNTEAFF. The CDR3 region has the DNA TGTGCCAGCAGTTACTCGGGAGGGAGGAACACTGAAGCTTTCTTT.

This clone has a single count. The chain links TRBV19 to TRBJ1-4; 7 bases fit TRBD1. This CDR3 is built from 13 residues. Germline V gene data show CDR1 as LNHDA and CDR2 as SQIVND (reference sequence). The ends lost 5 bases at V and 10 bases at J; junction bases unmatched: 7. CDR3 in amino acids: CASSLQGERKLFF. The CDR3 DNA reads TGTGCCAGTAGTCTTCAGGGGGAGCGAAAACTGTTTTTT.

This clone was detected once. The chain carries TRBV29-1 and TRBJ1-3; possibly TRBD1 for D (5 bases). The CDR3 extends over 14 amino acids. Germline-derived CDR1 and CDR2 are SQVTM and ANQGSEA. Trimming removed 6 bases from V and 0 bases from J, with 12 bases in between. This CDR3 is CSVIGGFSGNTIYF. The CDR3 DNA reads TGCAGCGTGATCGGGGGATTCTCTGGAAACACCATATATTTT. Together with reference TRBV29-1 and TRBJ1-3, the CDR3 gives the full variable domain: SAVISQKPSRDICQRGTSLTIQCQVDSQVTMMFWYRQQPGQSLTLIATANQGSEATYESGFVIDKFPISRPNLTFSTLTVSNMSPEDSSIYLCSVIGGFSGNTIYFGEGSWLTVV.

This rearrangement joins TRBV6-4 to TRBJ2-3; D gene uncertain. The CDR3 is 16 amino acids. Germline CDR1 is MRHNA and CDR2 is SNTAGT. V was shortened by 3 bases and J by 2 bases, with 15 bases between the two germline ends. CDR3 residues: CASSESGQRYTDTQYF. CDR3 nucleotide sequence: TGTGCCAGCAGTGAGAGTGGGCAGAGATACACAGATACGCAGTATTTT.

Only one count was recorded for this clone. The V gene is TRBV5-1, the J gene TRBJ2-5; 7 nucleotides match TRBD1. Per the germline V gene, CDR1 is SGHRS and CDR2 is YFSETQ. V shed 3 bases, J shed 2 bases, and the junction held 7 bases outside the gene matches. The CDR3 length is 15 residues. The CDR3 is CASSYPRGQQETQYF. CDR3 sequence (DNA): TGCGCCAGCAGCTATCCCCGGGGACAGCAAGAGACCCAGTACTTC.

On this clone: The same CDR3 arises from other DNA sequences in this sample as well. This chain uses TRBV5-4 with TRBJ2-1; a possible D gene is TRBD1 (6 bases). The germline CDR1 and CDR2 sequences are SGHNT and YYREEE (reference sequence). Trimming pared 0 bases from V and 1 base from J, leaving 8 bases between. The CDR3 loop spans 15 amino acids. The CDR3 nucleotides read TGTGCCAGCAGCTTGGGGCAGGGGTCCTACAATGAGCAGTTCTTC. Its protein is CASSLGQGSYNEQFF. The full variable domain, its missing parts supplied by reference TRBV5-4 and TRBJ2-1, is ETGVTQSPTHLIKTRGQQVTLRCSSQSGHNTVSWYQQALGQGPQFIFQYYREEENGRGNFPPRFSGLQFPNYSSELNVNALELDDSALYLCASSLGQGSYNEQFFGPGTRLTVL.

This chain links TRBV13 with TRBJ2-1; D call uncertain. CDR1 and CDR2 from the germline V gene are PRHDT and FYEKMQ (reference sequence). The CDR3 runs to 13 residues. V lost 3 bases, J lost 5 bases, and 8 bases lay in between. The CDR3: CASSFGQNNEQFF. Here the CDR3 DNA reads TGTGCCAGCAGCTTTGGCCAGAACAATGAGCAGTTCTTC.

CDR3 DNA sequence: TGTGCCAGCTCACCATATGCGGTGAACACTGAAGCTTTCTTT. Protein: CASSPYAVNTEAFF. This chain connects TRBV18 to TRBJ1-1; D remains unclear. The CDR3 has 14 amino acids. Trimming removed 2 bases from V and 0 bases from J, with 7 bases in between. The germline V gene has CDR1 KGHSH and CDR2 LQKENI.

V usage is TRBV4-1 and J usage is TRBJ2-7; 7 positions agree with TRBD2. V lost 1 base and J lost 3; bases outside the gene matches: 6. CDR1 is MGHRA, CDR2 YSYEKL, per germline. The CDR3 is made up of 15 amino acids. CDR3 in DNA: TGCGCCAGCAGCCAAGGGGGCGGGGGTGGCTACGAGCAGTACTTC. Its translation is CASSQGGGGGYEQYF.

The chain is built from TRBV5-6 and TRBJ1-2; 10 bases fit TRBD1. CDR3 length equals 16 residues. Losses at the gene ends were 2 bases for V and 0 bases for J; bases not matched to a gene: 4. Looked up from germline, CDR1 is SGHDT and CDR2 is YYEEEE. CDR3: CASSLGTGDPNYGYTF. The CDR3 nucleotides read TGTGCCAGCAGCTTAGGGACAGGGGACCCTAACTATGGCTACACCTTC.

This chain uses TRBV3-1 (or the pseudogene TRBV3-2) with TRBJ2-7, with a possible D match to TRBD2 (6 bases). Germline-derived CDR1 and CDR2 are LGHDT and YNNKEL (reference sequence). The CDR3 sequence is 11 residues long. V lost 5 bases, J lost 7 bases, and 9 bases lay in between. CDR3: CASSNAGEQYF. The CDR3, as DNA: TGTGCCAGCAGCAATGCGGGGGAGCAGTACTTC.

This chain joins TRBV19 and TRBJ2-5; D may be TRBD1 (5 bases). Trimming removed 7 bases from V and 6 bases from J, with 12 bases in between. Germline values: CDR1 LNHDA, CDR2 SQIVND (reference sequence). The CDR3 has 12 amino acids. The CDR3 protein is CASKGQGKTQYF. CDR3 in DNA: TGTGCCAGTAAGGGGCAGGGAAAGACCCAGTACTTC.

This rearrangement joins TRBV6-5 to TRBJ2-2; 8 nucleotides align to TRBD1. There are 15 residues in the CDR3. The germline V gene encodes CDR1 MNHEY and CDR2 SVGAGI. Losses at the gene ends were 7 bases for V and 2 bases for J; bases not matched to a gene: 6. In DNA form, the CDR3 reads TGTGCCAGCAATGGGGACAGGCTTAACACCGGGGAGCTGTTTTTT. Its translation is CASNGDRLNTGELFF.